These T cell receptor beta chains were read from a single sample in a study of blood T cell repertoires in COVID-19. Here immunoSEQ multiplex PCR was the method, and the copy in TCRdb shows in-frame clones only, minus some. The sample contains about 200,000 clones, about 80% of which appear only once. Sequenced material: peripheral blood. Receptors were obtained from a man aged 60-69 years with acute or convalescent COVID-19. The CDR3 runs from the conserved cysteine through the conserved F or W. D genes are given only for firm matches. Clone sizes are given selectively: once, few, many, or a class where the clone is expanded.

abundance	j_gene	v_gene	d_gene	CDR3aa	CDR3nt
-	TRBJ1-2	TRBV2	-	CASSPGQGYGYTF	TGTGCCAGCAGTCCCGGGCAGGGGTATGGCTACACCTTC
-	TRBJ1-5	TRBV6-2/TRBV6-3	-	CASSYEAPDQPQHF	TGTGCCAGCAGTTACGAGGCACCTGATCAGCCCCAGCATTTT
-	TRBJ1-5	TRBV5-4	-	CASSLDRTSRRKPQHF	TGTGCCAGCAGCTTGGACCGGACCTCAAGGAGGAAGCCCCAGCATTTT
few	TRBJ1-2	TRBV4-1	-	CASSQGGFDGYTF	TGCGCCAGCAGCCAAGGGGGCTTCGATGGCTACACCTTC
-	TRBJ1-4	TRBV15	-	CATSRAGFNEKLFF	TGTGCCACCAGCAGAGCGGGGTTTAATGAAAAACTGTTTTTT
-	TRBJ1-2	TRBV7-3	TRBD1	CASSSHGTGNYGGYTF	TGTGCCAGCAGCTCCCACGGGACAGGGAACTATGGGGGCTACACCTTC
-	TRBJ2-1	TRBV11-3	TRBD2	CASSSSSLLAGDSYNEQFF	TGTGCCAGCAGCTCTAGCTCCCTATTAGCGGGGGACTCCTACAATGAGCAGTTCTTC
few	TRBJ1-2	TRBV12-5	-	CASGLSAGYGYTF	TGTGCTAGTGGTTTGTCGGCAGGCTATGGCTACACCTTC
-	TRBJ2-7	TRBV7-3	TRBD1	CASSLGPGTGNYEQYF	TGTGCCAGCAGCTTAGGCCCCGGGACAGGGAACTACGAGCAGTACTTC
few	TRBJ1-2	TRBV25-1	-	CASSEGLVGGYTF	TGTGCCAGCAGTGAAGGTCTCGTCGGTGGCTACACCTTC